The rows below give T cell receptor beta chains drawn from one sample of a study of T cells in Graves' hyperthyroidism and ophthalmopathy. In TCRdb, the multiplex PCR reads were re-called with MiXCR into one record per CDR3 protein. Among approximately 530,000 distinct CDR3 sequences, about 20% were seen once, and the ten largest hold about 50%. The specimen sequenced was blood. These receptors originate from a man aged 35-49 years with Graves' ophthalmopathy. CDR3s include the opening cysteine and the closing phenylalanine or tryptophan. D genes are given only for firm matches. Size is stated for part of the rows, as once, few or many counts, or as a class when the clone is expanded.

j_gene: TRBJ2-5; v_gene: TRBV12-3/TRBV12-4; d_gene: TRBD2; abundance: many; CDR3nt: TGTGCCAGCAGTCCTAACACTAGCGGTAAAGAGACCCAGTACTTC; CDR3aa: CASSPNTSGKETQYF
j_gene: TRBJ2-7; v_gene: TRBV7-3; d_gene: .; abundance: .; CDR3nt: TGTGCCAGCAGCTCAGCTGCAGGCTACGAGCAGTACTTC; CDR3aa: CASSSAAGYEQYF
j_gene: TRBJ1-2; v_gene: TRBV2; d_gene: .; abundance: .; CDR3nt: TGTGCCAGCAGTGAAAGGGCCAGTACTGACTACACCTTC; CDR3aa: CASSERASTDYTF
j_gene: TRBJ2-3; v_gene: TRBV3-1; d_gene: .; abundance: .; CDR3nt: TGTGCCAGCCTCCCCTTGGGGGACCCCATAGATACGCAGTATTTT; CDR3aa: CASLPLGDPIDTQYF
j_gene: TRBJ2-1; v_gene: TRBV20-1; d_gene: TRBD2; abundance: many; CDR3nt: TGCAGTGCTCATGGGACTAGCGGGAGCAATGAGCAGTTCTTC; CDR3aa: CSAHGTSGSNEQFF
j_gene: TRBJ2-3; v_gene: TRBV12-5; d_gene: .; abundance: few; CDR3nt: TGTGCTAGTGGTCCCCTTGGCCCAGGGTCGAGGCAGTATTTT; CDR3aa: CASGPLGPGSRQYF
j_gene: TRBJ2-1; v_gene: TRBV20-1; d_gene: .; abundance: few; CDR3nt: TGCAGTGCAGCCGGTAACGTGAATGAGCAGTTCTTC; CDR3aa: CSAAGNVNEQFF
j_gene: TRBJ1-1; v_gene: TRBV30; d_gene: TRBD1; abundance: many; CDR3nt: TGTGCCTTGCAGGGGGACACTGAAGCTTTCTTT; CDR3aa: CALQGDTEAFF
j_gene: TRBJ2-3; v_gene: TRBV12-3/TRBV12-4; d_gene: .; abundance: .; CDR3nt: TGTGCCTGCAGTTTAGAGAGGGGAGGCCCCACAGATACGCAGTATTTT; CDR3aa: CACSLERGGPTDTQYF
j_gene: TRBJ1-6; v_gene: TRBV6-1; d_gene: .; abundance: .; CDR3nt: TGTGCCAGCAGTGAAGTCCAGGGCGATCACCTCCACTTT; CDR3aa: CASSEVQGDHLHF
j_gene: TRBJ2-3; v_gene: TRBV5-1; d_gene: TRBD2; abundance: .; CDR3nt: TGCGCCAGCAGTAGGGACTACGGAAATTTAGATACGCAGTATTTT; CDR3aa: CASSRDYGNLDTQYF
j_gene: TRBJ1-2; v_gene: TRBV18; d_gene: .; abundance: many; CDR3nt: TGTGCCAGCTCACCACCTGGGGCAGGGGGCTACACCTTC; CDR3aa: CASSPPGAGGYTF
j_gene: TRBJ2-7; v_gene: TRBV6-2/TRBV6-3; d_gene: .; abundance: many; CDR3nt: TGTGCCAGCAGTTACTCTCCGGGCCGGGACATTACCTACGAGCAGTACTTC; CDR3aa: CASSYSPGRDITYEQYF
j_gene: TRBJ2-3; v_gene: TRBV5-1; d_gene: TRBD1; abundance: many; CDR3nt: TGCGCCAGCAGCGAGGGGGGGACAGGGGAAGATACGCAGTATTTT; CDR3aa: CASSEGGTGEDTQYF
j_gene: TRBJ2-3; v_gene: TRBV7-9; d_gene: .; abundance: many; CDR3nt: TGTGCCAGCAGTTTAGATACGCAGTATTTT; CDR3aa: CASSLDTQYF
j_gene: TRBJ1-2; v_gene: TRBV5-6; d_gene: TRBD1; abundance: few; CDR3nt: TGTGCCAGCAGCTGGAGGGGACAGCAGAACTATGGCTACACCTTC; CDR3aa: CASSWRGQQNYGYTF
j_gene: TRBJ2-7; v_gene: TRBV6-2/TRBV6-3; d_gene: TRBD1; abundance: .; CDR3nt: TGTGCCAGCAGTTACTTCAGGGGGGAGCAGTACTTC; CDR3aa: CASSYFRGEQYF
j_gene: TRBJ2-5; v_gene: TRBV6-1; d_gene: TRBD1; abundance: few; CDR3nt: TGTGCCAGCAGTGAACACCGGGACAGGCCCCAAGAGACCCAGTACTTC; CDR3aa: CASSEHRDRPQETQYF
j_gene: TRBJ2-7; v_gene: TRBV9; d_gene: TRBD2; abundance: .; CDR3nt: TGTACCAGCAGCGAGGGACTAGCAGGTCCGAGGGAGCAGTACTTC; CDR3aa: CTSSEGLAGPREQYF
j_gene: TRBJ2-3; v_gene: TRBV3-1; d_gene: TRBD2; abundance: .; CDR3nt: TGTGCCAGCAGCCAAAGGCGGGGGAGCACAGATACGCAGTATTTT; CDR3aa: CASSQRRGSTDTQYF
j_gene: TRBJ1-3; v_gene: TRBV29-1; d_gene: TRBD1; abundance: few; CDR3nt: TGCAGCGTAAAAGGGGGCCCTAGCTCTGGAAACACCATATATTTT; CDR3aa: CSVKGGPSSGNTIYF
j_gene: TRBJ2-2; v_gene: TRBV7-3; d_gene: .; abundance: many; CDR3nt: TGTGCCAGCAGCTTAAATGCGGGACCGAACACCGGGGAGCTGTTTTTT; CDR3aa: CASSLNAGPNTGELFF
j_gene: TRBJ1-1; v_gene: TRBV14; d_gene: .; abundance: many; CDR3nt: TGTGCCAGCAGCCACCCAGGAGGCGGGACTGAAGCTTTCTTT; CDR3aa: CASSHPGGGTEAFF
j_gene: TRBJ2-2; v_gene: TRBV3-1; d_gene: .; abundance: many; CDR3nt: TGTGCCAGCAGCCGTTACTCAGGGACCGGGGAGCTGTTTTTT; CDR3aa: CASSRYSGTGELFF
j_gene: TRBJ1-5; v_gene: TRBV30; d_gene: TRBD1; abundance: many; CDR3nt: TGTGCCTGGAGCGCTGGACAGGTTAGTCAGCCCCAGCATTTT; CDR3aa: CAWSAGQVSQPQHF
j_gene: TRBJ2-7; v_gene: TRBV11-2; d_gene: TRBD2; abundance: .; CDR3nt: TGTGCCAGCAGCGCCGGGCGGCGGGGGTACGAGCAGTACTTC; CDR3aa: CASSAGRRGYEQYF
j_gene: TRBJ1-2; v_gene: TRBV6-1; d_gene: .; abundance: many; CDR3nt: TGTGCCAGCAGTGAACGTCACAGGGATGGCTACACCTTC; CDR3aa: CASSERHRDGYTF
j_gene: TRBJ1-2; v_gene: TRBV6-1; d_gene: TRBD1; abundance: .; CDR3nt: TGTGCCAGCAGTCCCGGGACAGCGGTTGGCTACACCTTC; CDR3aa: CASSPGTAVGYTF
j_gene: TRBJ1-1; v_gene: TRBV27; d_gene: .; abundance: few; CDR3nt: TGTGCCAGCAGAGACCCCGGGGGCGCTGAAGCTTTCTTT; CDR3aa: CASRDPGGAEAFF
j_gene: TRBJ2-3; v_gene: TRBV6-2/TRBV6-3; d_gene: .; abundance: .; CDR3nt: TGTGCCAGCAGCCCTCAGCGGGCGGGCACAGATACGCAGTATTTT; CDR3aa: CASSPQRAGTDTQYF
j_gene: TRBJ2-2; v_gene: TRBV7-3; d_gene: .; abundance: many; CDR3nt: TGTGCCAGCAGCAAACGGCGGGACACCGGGGAGCTGTTTTTT; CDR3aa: CASSKRRDTGELFF
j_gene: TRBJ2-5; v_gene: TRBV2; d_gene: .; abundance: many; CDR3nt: TGTGCCAGCCATCCGAAGGGCCGCCTCCAAGAGACCCAGTACTTC; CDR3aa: CASHPKGRLQETQYF
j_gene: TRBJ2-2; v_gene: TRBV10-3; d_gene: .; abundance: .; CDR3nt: TGTGCCATCAACCAAGACGGGCGCGGGGAGCTGTTTTTT; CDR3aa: CAINQDGRGELFF
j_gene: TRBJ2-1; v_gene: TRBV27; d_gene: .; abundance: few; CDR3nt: TGTGCCAGCCAAGGGGACCACAATGAGCAGTTCTTC; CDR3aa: CASQGDHNEQFF
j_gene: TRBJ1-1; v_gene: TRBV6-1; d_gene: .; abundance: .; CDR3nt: TGTGCCAGCAGTGAAATTTTTAGCGGCAAGGACACTGAAGCTTTCTTT; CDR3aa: CASSEIFSGKDTEAFF